This TCR beta chain was captured by sequencing in a study of blood T cell repertoires in COVID-19. In the case of this clone: A junction end diverges from the germline sequence, so it may reflect a read error.

The CDR3 is 13 residues long. Germline V gives CDR1 SGHRS, CDR2 YFSETQ. Method: immunoSEQ multiplex PCR; TCRdb's copy keeps in-frame clones and lacks some. The sample carries 300,000 to 350,000 clones, around 91% recorded once. This rearrangement joins TRBV5-1 to TRBJ2-1; D might be TRBD2 (5 bases). Input material: PBMCs or T cells enriched from blood (not recorded which). The sequence derives from a woman aged 18-29 years with acute COVID-19. The DNA for the CDR3 is TGTGCCAGCAGCTTAACTAGAGACAATGAGCAGTTCTTC. Amino acid sequence: CASSLTRDNEQFF.